The sequence of this T cell receptor beta chain was determined in a study of early T cells in non-severe SARS-CoV-2 infection. On the study more broadly: Chains stayed unpaired after sequencing of bulk RNA from unsorted whole blood.

Trimming shortened V by 1 base and J by 3 bases, and 10 bases separated the two germline ends. This CDR3 has 14 residues. Germline-derived CDR1 and CDR2 are SGHTA and FQGNSA. In the library, individual cDNA molecules carried attached unique molecular identifiers. Each CDR3 protein gets one entry after TCRdb re-called the 5' RACE reads with MiXCR. Counted here are approximately 23,000 distinct CDR3 sequences, around 4.5% occurring once; the ten biggest clones make up roughly 5.3%. There are many counts of this clonotype. This rearrangement joins TRBV7-2 to TRBJ2-7; D is uncertain. The clonotype was recovered from an adult who was a healthcare worker with PCR-confirmed SARS-CoV-2 infection or an uninfected control (not recorded which). The sequencing input was whole blood. CDR3 residues: CASSLEVSGYEQYF. Here the CDR3 DNA reads TGTGCCAGCAGCTTAGAGGTCTCCGGCTACGAGCAGTACTTC.